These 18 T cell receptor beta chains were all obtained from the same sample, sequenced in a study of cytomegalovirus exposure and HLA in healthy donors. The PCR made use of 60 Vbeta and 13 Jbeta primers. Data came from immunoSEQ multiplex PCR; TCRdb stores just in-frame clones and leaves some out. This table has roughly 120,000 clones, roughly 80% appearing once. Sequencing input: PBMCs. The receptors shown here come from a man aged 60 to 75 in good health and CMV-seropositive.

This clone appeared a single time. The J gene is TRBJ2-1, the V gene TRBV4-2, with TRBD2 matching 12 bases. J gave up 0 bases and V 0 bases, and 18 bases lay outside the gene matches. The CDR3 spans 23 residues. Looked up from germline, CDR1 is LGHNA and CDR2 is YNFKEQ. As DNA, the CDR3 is TGTGCCAGCAGCCAAGATCACTTCGCGCGACTAGCGGGGGCCCAAAGCTCCTACAATGAGCAGTTCTTC. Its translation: CASSQDHFARLAGAQSSYNEQFF.

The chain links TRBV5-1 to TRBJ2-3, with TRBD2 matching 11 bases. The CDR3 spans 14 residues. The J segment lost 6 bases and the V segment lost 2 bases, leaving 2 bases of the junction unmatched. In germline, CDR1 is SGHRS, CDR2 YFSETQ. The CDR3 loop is CASSLGTSGDTQYF. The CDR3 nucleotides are TGCGCCAGCAGCTTAGGGACTAGCGGCGATACGCAGTATTTT. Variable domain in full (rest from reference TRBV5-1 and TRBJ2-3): KAGVTQTPRYLIKTRGQQVTLSCSPISGHRSVSWYQQTPGQGLQFLFEYFSETQRNKGNFPGRFSGRQFSNSRSEMNVSTLELGDSALYLCASSLGTSGDTQYFGPGTRLTVL.

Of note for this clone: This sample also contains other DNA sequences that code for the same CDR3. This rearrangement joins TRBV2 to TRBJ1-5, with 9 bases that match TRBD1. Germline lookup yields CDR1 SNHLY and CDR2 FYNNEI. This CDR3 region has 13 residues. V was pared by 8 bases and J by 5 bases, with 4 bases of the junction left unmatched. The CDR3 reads CASGGTGHQPQHF. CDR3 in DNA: TGTGCCAGCGGAGGGACAGGGCATCAGCCCCAGCATTTT.

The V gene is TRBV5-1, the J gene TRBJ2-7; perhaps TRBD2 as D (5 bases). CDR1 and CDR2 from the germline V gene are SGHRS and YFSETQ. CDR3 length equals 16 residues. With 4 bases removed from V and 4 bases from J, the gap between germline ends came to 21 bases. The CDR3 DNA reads TGCGCCAGCAGCAGGATTCTTGGGTCATGGGAGTACGAGCAGTACTTC. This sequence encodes CASSRILGSWEYEQYF.

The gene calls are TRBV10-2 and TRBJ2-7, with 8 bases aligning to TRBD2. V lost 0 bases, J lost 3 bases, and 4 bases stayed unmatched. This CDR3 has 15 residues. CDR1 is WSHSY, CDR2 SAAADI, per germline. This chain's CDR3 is CASSESSGSFYEQYF. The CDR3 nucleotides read TGCGCCAGCAGTGAGTCCAGCGGGAGCTTCTACGAGCAGTACTTC.

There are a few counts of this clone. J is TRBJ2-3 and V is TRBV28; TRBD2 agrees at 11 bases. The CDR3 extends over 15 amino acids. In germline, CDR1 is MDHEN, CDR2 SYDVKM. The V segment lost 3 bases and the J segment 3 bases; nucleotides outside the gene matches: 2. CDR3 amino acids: CASSFSGRGTDTQYF. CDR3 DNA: TGTGCCAGCAGTTTTAGCGGGAGGGGGACAGATACGCAGTATTTT.

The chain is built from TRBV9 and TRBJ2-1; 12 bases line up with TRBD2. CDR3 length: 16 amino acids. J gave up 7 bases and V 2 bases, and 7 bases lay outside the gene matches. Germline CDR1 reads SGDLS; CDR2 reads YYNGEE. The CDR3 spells CASSVTGLAGGNEQFF. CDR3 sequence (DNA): TGTGCCAGCAGCGTGACAGGGCTAGCGGGAGGGAATGAGCAGTTCTTC.

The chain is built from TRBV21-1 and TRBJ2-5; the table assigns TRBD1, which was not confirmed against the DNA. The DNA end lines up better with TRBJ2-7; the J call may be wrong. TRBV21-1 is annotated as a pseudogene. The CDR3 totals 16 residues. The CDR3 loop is CASSLRRLRSSYEQYF. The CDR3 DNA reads TGTGCCAGCAGCCTACGCCGCCTCAGGTCCTCCTACGAGCAGTACTTC.

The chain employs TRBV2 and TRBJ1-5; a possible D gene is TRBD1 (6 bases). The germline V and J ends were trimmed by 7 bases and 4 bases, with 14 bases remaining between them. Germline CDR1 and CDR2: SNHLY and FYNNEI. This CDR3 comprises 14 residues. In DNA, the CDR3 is TGTGCCAGCATCCCGACAGGAGGAAATCAGCCCCAGCATTTT. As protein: CASIPTGGNQPQHF.

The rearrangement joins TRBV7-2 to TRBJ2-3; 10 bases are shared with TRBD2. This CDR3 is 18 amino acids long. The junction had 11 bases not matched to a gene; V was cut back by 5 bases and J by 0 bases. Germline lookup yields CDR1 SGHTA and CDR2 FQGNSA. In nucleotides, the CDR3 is TGTGCCAGCAGCCACTCTAGCGGGGGTTTCTCTAGCACAGATACGCAGTATTTT. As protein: CASSHSSGGFSSTDTQYF.

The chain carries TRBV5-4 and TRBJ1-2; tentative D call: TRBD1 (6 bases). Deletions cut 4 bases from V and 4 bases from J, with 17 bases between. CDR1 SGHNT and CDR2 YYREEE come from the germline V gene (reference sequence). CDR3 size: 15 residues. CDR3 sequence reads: CASSHPTGGIYGYTF. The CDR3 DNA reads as TGTGCCAGCAGCCATCCGACAGGCGGAATCTATGGCTACACCTTC. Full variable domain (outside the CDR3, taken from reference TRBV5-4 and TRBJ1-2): ETGVTQSPTHLIKTRGQQVTLRCSSQSGHNTVSWYQQALGQGPQFIFQYYREEENGRGNFPPRFSGLQFPNYSSELNVNALELDDSALYLCASSHPTGGIYGYTFGSGTRLTVV.

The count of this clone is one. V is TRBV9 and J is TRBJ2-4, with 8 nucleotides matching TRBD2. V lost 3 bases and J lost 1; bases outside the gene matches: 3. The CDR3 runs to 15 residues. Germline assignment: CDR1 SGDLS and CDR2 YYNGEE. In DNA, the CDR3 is TGTGCCAGCAGCGCGGGCGGGGGGGCCAAAAACATTCAGTACTTC. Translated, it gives CASSAGGGAKNIQYF.

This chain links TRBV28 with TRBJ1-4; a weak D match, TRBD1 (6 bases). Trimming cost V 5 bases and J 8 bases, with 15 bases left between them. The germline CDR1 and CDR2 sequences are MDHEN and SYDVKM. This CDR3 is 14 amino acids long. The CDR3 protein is CASSLGGSGEKLFF. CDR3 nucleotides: TGTGCCAGCAGTCTAGGGGGTTCTGGAGAAAAACTGTTTTTT.

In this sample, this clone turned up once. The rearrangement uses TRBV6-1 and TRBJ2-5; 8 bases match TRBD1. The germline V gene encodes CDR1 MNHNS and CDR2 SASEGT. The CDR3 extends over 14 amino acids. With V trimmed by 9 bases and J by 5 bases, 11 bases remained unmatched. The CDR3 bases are TGTGCCAGACAAATGCAGGGGGCAGGGGAGACCCAGTACTTC. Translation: CARQMQGAGETQYF.

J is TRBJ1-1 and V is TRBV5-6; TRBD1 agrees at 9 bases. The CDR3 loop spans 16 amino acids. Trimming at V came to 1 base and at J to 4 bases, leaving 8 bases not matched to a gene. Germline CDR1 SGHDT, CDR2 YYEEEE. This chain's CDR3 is CASSLFDRGMVTEAFF. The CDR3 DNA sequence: TGTGCCAGCAGCTTGTTTGACAGGGGGATGGTCACTGAAGCTTTCTTT.

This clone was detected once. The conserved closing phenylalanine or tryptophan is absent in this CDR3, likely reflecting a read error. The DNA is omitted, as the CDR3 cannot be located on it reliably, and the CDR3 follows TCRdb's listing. CDR3: CASSKAGTALR. The J gene is TRBJ1-1, the V gene TRBV21-1. TRBV21-1 is noted as a pseudogene. The CDR3 is 11 residues long, ends included.

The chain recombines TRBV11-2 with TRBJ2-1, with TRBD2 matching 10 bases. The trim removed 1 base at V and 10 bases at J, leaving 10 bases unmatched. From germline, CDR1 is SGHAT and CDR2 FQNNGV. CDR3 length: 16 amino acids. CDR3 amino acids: CASSLGTGTSVREQFF. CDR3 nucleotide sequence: TGTGCCAGCAGCTTAGGCACAGGGACTAGCGTCCGGGAGCAGTTCTTC.

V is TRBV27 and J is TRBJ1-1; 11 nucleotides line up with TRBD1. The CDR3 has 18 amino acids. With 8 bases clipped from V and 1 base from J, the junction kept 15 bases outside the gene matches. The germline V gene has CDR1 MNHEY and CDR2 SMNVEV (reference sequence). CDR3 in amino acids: CASLPDRGRGLANTEAFF. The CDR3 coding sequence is TGTGCCAGCCTCCCGGACAGGGGGCGCGGTCTCGCGAACACTGAAGCTTTCTTT.